One and the same sample provided the 24 T cell receptor beta chains below, sequenced in a study of cytomegalovirus exposure and HLA in healthy donors. The primer mix had 60 Vbeta and 13 Jbeta primers. Some clones are missing from TCRdb's copy, which holds only in-frame ones; the method was immunoSEQ multiplex PCR. The sample contains some 150,000 clones, 75% to 85% of which appear only once. Sequenced material: PBMCs. These receptors were taken from a woman in her thirties or forties in good health and CMV-seropositive.

There are a few counts of this clone. This chain links TRBV28 with TRBJ1-3; D is perhaps TRBD1 (6 bases). V lost 6 bases, J lost 5 bases, and 17 bases lay in between. This CDR3 contains 15 residues. CDR1 MDHEN and CDR2 SYDVKM come from the germline V gene. The CDR3 protein is CASRFGGGRRNTIYF. Here the CDR3 DNA reads TGTGCCAGCAGGTTCGGGGGGGGCCGGAGAAACACCATATATTTT.

V is TRBV30 and J is TRBJ1-5; 8 bases are shared with TRBD1. The CDR3 extends over 13 amino acids. The germline V gene has CDR1 GTSNPN and CDR2 SVGIG (reference sequence). After removal of 1 base from V and 10 bases from J, the junction contained 6 bases not matched to a gene. CDR3 DNA: TGTGCCTGGAGTGCAACAGGGGGATCACCCCAGCATTTT. Its protein product is CAWSATGGSPQHF. Complete variable domain (other parts from reference TRBV30 and TRBJ1-5): SQTIHQWPATLVQPVGSPLSLECTVEGTSNPNLYWYRQAAGRGLQLLFYSVGIGQISSEVPQNLSASRPQDRQFILSSKKLLLSDSGFYLCAWSATGGSPQHFGDGTRLSIL.

The genes are TRBV30 and TRBJ2-5; possibly TRBD2 for D (6 bases). The assigned J gene may be wrong: the sequence end matches TRBJ2-7 better. This CDR3 region has 15 residues. Germline V gene lookup returns CDR1 GTSNPN and CDR2 SVGIG (reference sequence). In nucleotides, the CDR3 is TGTGCCTGGAGTAGCGCGGGGAGTGGCTCCTACGAGCAGTACTTC. It encodes CAWSSAGSGSYEQYF.

This clone was found once. This chain links TRBV28 with TRBJ1-5; no reliable D call. CDR1 is MDHEN, CDR2 SYDVKM, per germline. With 10 bases removed from V and 1 base from J, the gap between germline ends came to 14 bases. The CDR3 has 14 amino acids. The CDR3 DNA is TGTGCCACCCAACGGGGAGGAAGCAATCAGCCCCAGCATTTT. Translated, it gives CATQRGGSNQPQHF.

This chain links TRBV14 with TRBJ2-3, with 11 bases lining up with TRBD2. This CDR3 is built from 19 residues. Trimming took 4 bases from V and 4 from J; bases not matched to a gene: 16. The germline gives CDR1 SGHDN, CDR2 FVKESK. The CDR3 spells CASSRRLAGPSKLSDTQYF. As DNA, the CDR3 is TGTGCCAGCAGCCGCCGACTAGCGGGACCATCGAAGCTGTCAGATACGCAGTATTTT.

This chain uses TRBV5-1 with TRBJ2-7, with D hard to call. Germline CDR1 and CDR2: SGHRS and YFSETQ. V was cut by 4 bases and J by 0 bases, with 8 bases left in between. This CDR3 has 13 residues. CDR3 in amino acids: CASSRKSSYEQYF. CDR3 nucleotide sequence: TGCGCCAGCAGCCGAAAGAGCTCCTACGAGCAGTACTTC.

This clone was seen just once. The V call is TRBV7-9, the J call TRBJ2-5; tentative D call: TRBD2 (5 bases). Trimming removed 3 bases from V and 0 bases from J, with 11 bases in between. Germline V gene data show CDR1 as SEHNR and CDR2 as FQNEAQ (reference sequence). CDR3 length equals 15 residues. CDR3 in amino acids: CASSLWEYYQETQYF. The CDR3 DNA reads TGTGCCAGCAGCTTGTGGGAGTACTACCAAGAGACCCAGTACTTC.

This chain links TRBV29-1 with TRBJ1-2; 8 nucleotides match TRBD1. The germline CDR1 and CDR2 sequences are SQVTM and ANQGSEA. This CDR3 has 13 residues. Trimming took 5 bases from V and 3 from J; bases not matched to a gene: 5. The CDR3 DNA reads as TGCAGCGTTCTCAGGGGGCTGGACTATGGCTACACCTTC. Its protein product is CSVLRGLDYGYTF.

The chain is built from TRBV7-9 and TRBJ2-7; TRBD2 matches 11 bases. This CDR3 region has 15 residues. V dropped 5 bases and J dropped 3; count of bases not matched to a gene: 6. Germline V gives CDR1 SEHNR, CDR2 FQNEAQ (reference sequence). The chain's CDR3 is CASSHKGTSGYEQYF. Written as DNA, the CDR3 is TGTGCCAGCAGCCACAAAGGGACTAGCGGCTACGAGCAGTACTTC.

The gene calls are TRBV19 and TRBJ2-3; a weak D match, TRBD2 (5 bases). V lost 3 bases and J 0 bases, leaving 13 bases between the germline ends. Germline CDR1 reads LNHDA; CDR2 reads SQIVND (reference sequence). This CDR3 is built from 16 residues. This CDR3 is CASSIPGRASTDTQYF. In DNA form, the CDR3 reads TGTGCCAGTAGTATTCCCGGGCGGGCTAGCACAGATACGCAGTATTTT.

This chain joins TRBV18 and TRBJ2-7; 9 bases line up with TRBD2. The germline CDR1 and CDR2 sequences are KGHSH and LQKENI. J gave up 3 bases and V 3 bases, and 0 bases lay outside the gene matches. The CDR3 runs to 13 residues. DNA for the CDR3: TGTGCCAGCTCACCGACTAGCGGCTACGAGCAGTACTTC. This translates into CASSPTSGYEQYF.

The rearrangement joins TRBV7-2 to TRBJ2-3; 12 nucleotides line up with TRBD2. The length of the CDR3 is 14 residues. J lost 7 bases, V lost 4 bases, and 3 bases had no gene match. Per germline, CDR1 SGHTA and CDR2 FQGNSA. For the CDR3, the DNA is TGTGCCAGCAGCTACGGACTAGCGGGAAATACGCAGTATTTT. It encodes CASSYGLAGNTQYF.

The rearrangement joins TRBV28 to TRBJ2-7; D is unresolved. The CDR3 extends over 11 amino acids. CDR1 MDHEN and CDR2 SYDVKM come from the germline V gene. V was shortened by 5 bases and J by 4 bases, with 6 bases between the two germline ends. The CDR3 region is CASSASYEQYF. The CDR3 DNA follows: TGTGCCAGCAGTGCCAGTTACGAGCAGTACTTC.

The count of this clone is one. The rearrangement uses TRBV18 and TRBJ1-1, with unresolved D. The CDR3 is 14 amino acids. Germline-derived CDR1 and CDR2 are KGHSH and LQKENI. Deletions cut 5 bases from V and 4 bases from J, with 14 bases between. The CDR3: CASSSPFRGTEAFF. In DNA, the CDR3 is TGTGCCAGCTCAAGCCCTTTCCGAGGCACTGAAGCTTTCTTT. Looking up the rest from reference TRBV18 and TRBJ1-1 gives the full variable domain: NAGVMQNPRHLVRRRGQEARLRCSPMKGHSHVYWYRQLPEEGLKFMVYLQKENIIDESGMPKERFSAEFPKEGPSILRIQQVVRGDSAAYFCASSSPFRGTEAFFGQGTRLTVV.

The V call is TRBV28, the J call TRBJ2-7; possible D gene TRBD2, 6 bases. The CDR3 length is 14 residues. In germline, CDR1 is MDHEN, CDR2 SYDVKM. With 3 bases removed from V and 2 bases from J, the gap between germline ends came to 11 bases. Written as DNA, the CDR3 is TGTGCCAGCAGTTTCATTGGGGGGACCTACGAGCAGTACTTC. Translation gives CASSFIGGTYEQYF.

The chain employs TRBV10-2 and TRBJ2-5; 7 nucleotides agree with TRBD1. The CDR3 extends over 14 amino acids. J lost 3 bases, V lost 9 bases, and 10 bases had no gene match. The germline CDR1 and CDR2 sequences are WSHSY and SAAADI. This chain's CDR3 is CASNQPGQKETQYF. The CDR3 DNA reads as TGCGCCAGTAACCAACCGGGACAGAAAGAGACCCAGTACTTC.

In DNA form, the CDR3 reads TGTGCCAGCAGAAACCCCACAGGGGGAGAGTACAATGAGCAGTTCTTC. It yields the protein CASRNPTGGEYNEQFF. This chain uses TRBV6-4 with TRBJ2-1; 8 bases match TRBD1. Germline CDR1 reads MRHNA; CDR2 reads SNTAGT. This CDR3 is 16 amino acids long. V gave up 6 bases and J gave up 4 bases; unmatched junction bases: 11.

This sequence joins TRBV28 and TRBJ1-1; no clear D. The CDR3 is 15 amino acids. V was clipped by 6 bases and J by 1 base, with 15 bases between them. Germline V gene data show CDR1 as MDHEN and CDR2 as SYDVKM. The CDR3, as DNA: TGTGCCAGCAGAACCTCAGAGGGAGGGAACACTGAAGCTTTCTTT. This gives the protein CASRTSEGGNTEAFF.

The genes are TRBV7-8 and TRBJ1-5; no clear D. V gave up 1 base and J gave up 0 bases, with 10 bases separating them. Germline V CDR1 and CDR2: SGHVS, FQNEAQ. The length of the CDR3 is 16 residues. The CDR3 DNA reads TGTGCCAGCAGCTTAGGAAGCGTTTATAGCAATCAGCCCCAGCATTTT. Protein: CASSLGSVYSNQPQHF.

The chain is built from TRBV28 and TRBJ2-1; D ambiguous. This CDR3 region has 12 residues. The V gene lost 4 bases and the J gene lost 11 bases, with 12 bases spanning the gap. Germline V gene lookup returns CDR1 MDHEN and CDR2 SYDVKM. CDR3 sequence: CASSYGRSKQFF. The CDR3 coding sequence is TGTGCCAGCAGTTATGGCAGGTCAAAGCAGTTCTTC.

The rearrangement joins TRBV6-5 to TRBJ2-4; no clear D gene. This CDR3 is 16 amino acids long. Germline CDR1 and CDR2: MNHEY and SVGAGI. With 0 bases removed from V and 0 bases from J, the gap between germline ends came to 9 bases. As DNA, the CDR3 is TGTGCCAGCAGTTACTCCTACAGTTTAGCCAAAAACATTCAGTACTTC. Protein product: CASSYSYSLAKNIQYF.

This clone was seen once. The V and J genes are TRBV27 and TRBJ2-7; TRBD2 agrees at 11 bases. Germline V gene sequence: CDR1 MNHEY, CDR2 SMNVEV (reference sequence). V lost 3 bases, J lost 2 bases, and 12 bases stayed unmatched. CDR3 length: 18 residues. The CDR3: CASSLEGKVAGGPYEQYF. CDR3 DNA sequence: TGTGCCAGCAGTTTGGAGGGCAAGGTAGCGGGAGGGCCCTACGAGCAGTACTTC.

The chain is built from TRBV30 and TRBJ1-1, with D perhaps matching TRBD1 (5 bases). This CDR3 is built from 15 residues. Germline V gene lookup returns CDR1 GTSNPN and CDR2 SVGIG (reference sequence). Trimming cost V 3 bases and J 0 bases, with 14 bases left between them. DNA for the CDR3: TGTGCCTGGAGGGCAGGGTACTTCATGAACACTGAAGCTTTCTTT. It yields the protein CAWRAGYFMNTEAFF.

The V call is TRBV27, the J call TRBJ1-2; TRBD1 might be the D (6 bases). V lost 5 bases and J lost 2, with 6 bases in between. CDR3 length: 12 amino acids. The V gene's germline CDR1 is MNHEY and CDR2 SMNVEV (reference sequence). The CDR3 loop is CASSRGNYGYTF. Here the CDR3 DNA reads TGTGCCAGCAGTAGGGGGAACTATGGCTACACCTTC.